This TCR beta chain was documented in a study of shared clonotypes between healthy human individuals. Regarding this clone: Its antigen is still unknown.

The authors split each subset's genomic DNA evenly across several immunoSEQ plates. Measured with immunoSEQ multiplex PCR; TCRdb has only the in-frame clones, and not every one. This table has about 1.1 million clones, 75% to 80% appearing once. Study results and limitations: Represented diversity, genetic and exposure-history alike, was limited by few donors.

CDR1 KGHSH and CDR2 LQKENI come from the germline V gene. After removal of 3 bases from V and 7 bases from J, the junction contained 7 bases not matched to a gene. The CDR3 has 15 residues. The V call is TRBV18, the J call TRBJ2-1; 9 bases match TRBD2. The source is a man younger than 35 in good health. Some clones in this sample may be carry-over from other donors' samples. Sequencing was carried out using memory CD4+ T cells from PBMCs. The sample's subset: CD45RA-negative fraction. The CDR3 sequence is CASSPLAGFRNEQFF. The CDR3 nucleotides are TGTGCCAGCTCACCCCTAGCGGGATTTAGGAATGAGCAGTTCTTC.